The next 15 T cell receptor beta chains were all read from a single sample in a study of shared clonotypes between healthy human individuals. Using immunoSEQ multiplex PCR, the repertoire was profiled, and TCRdb retains in-frame clones only, with some absent. This sample has 2 million to 2.5 million clones, with 85% to 95% found just once. The source material was naive CD4+ T cells from PBMCs. The subset was: CD45RA+ positively selected. Receptors were obtained from a man younger than 35 in good health. Some clones in this sample may be carry-over from other donors' samples.

V and J are TRBV18 and TRBJ2-1; D is possibly TRBD2 (5 bases). Trimming shortened V by 3 bases and J by 5 bases, and 11 bases separated the two germline ends. CDR1 is KGHSH, CDR2 LQKENI, per germline. The length of the CDR3 is 14 residues. The CDR3: CASSPQRAHNEQFF. In nucleotides, the CDR3 is TGTGCCAGCTCACCCCAGAGGGCCCACAATGAGCAGTTCTTC.

Points on this clone: Additional DNA sequences in this sample encode the identical CDR3. The chain employs TRBV9 and TRBJ2-5; D not resolved. CDR1 SGDLS and CDR2 YYNGEE come from the germline V gene. V gave up 0 bases and J gave up 4 bases, with 7 bases separating them. The CDR3 sequence is 13 residues long. CDR3 loop: CASSVGLGETQYF. CDR3 DNA sequence: TGTGCCAGCAGCGTAGGGTTAGGAGAGACCCAGTACTTC.

This sequence joins TRBV5-1 and TRBJ2-5; 10 bases line up with TRBD2. The V gene end was trimmed by 0 bases and the J gene end by 1 base; junction bases not matched to a gene: 3. CDR3 length: 16 residues. CDR1 and CDR2 (germline): SGHRS, YFSETQ. This chain's CDR3 is CASSLGQREGQETQYF. The CDR3 nucleotides read TGCGCCAGCAGCTTGGGGCAGCGGGAGGGCCAAGAGACCCAGTACTTC.

V usage is TRBV5-1 and J usage is TRBJ2-1; D gene ambiguous. V was trimmed by 0 bases and J by 3 bases, leaving 13 bases between them. The CDR3 spans 16 residues. Germline loops: CDR1 SGHRS, CDR2 YFSETQ. Written as DNA, the CDR3 is TGCGCCAGCAGCTTGGAAGGCCAGGCGGTCTACAATGAGCAGTTCTTC. Protein sequence: CASSLEGQAVYNEQFF.

V gene TRBV5-1 combines with J gene TRBJ2-5, with a tentative D call TRBD2 (6 bases). Germline-derived CDR1 and CDR2 are SGHRS and YFSETQ. This CDR3 has 16 residues. Trimming pared 5 bases from V and 2 bases from J, leaving 19 bases between. The CDR3 DNA follows: TGCGCCAGCAGTCAAGTGGCGGGATCCCCTCAAGAGACCCAGTACTTC. As protein: CASSQVAGSPQETQYF.

The rearrangement joins TRBV28 to TRBJ2-7; possibly TRBD1 or TRBD2 for D (5 bases each). The CDR3 contains 19 residues. CDR1 is MDHEN and CDR2 is SYDVKM in the germline V gene. Trimming shortened V by 6 bases and J by 0 bases, and 27 bases separated the two germline ends. The DNA for the CDR3 is TGTGCCAGCAGACTTCTCCCCCCAGACGGGACCCCAGTCTCCTACGAGCAGTACTTC. Protein product: CASRLLPPDGTPVSYEQYF.

The chain carries TRBV29-1 and TRBJ2-7; 16 bases are a match to TRBD2. CDR3 length: 16 amino acids. CDR1 is SQVTM and CDR2 is ANQGSEA in the germline V gene. J lost 0 bases, V lost 6 bases, and 5 bases had no gene match. CDR3 in DNA: TGCAGCGTATGGGGACTAGCGGGAGGGACCTCCTACGAGCAGTACTTC. This encodes CSVWGLAGGTSYEQYF.

Remarks on this clone: Other nucleotide sequences from this sample produce the same CDR3. The J gene is TRBJ1-1, the V gene TRBV7-3; D remains unclear. The V gene's germline CDR1 is SGHTA and CDR2 FQGTGA. This CDR3 contains 13 residues. V was trimmed by 2 bases and J by 1 base, leaving 5 bases between them. The CDR3: CASSLFGNTEAFF. The CDR3 DNA reads as TGTGCCAGCAGCTTATTTGGGAACACTGAAGCTTTCTTT.

The chain couples TRBV7-2 to TRBJ1-2; D might be TRBD1 (6 bases). Germline loops: CDR1 SGHTA, CDR2 FQGNSA. V was clipped by 3 bases and J by 4 bases, with 21 bases between them. This CDR3 spans 17 amino acids. The CDR3 nucleotides are TGTGCCAGCAGCTTCCAGATTCGGGCGGGACAATCCTATGGCTACACCTTC. It is translated as CASSFQIRAGQSYGYTF.

On this clone: This sample also contains other DNA sequences that code for the same CDR3. The chain carries TRBV5-1 and TRBJ2-3; 13 bases are a match to TRBD2. CDR1 SGHRS and CDR2 YFSETQ come from the germline V gene. CDR3 length: 16 residues. V lost 0 bases, J lost 6 bases, and 4 bases stayed unmatched. DNA for the CDR3: TGCGCCAGCAGCTTGGGACTAGCGGGAGGTACGGATACGCAGTATTTT. Translation: CASSLGLAGGTDTQYF.

The V call is TRBV7-2, the J call TRBJ2-7; possible D gene TRBD2, 6 bases. The germline gives CDR1 SGHTA, CDR2 FQGNSA. Trimming shortened V by 2 bases and J by 2 bases, and 19 bases separated the two germline ends. The CDR3 extends over 17 amino acids. CDR3 sequence (DNA): TGTGCCAGCAGCTTACAATACCTCGGAGGAGGGACCTACGAGCAGTACTTC. Amino acid sequence: CASSLQYLGGGTYEQYF.

This clone was detected only a few times. The chain carries TRBV2 and TRBJ1-5; tentatively, D is TRBD1 (5 bases). Germline V gene sequence: CDR1 SNHLY, CDR2 FYNNEI. V lost 0 bases to trimming and J lost 6 bases, with 15 bases between them. The CDR3 covers 16 residues. CDR3 region: CASSEAPGRGTQPQHF. CDR3 DNA sequence: TGTGCCAGCAGTGAAGCCCCGGGACGGGGGACTCAGCCCCAGCATTTT.

This clone was observed once. The V gene is TRBV4-1, the J gene TRBJ1-2; 11 bases map to TRBD1. Trimming took 1 base from V and 7 from J; bases not matched to a gene: 5. CDR1 is MGHRA and CDR2 is YSYEKL in the germline V gene. The CDR3 covers 15 residues. Here the CDR3 reads CASSQGTGGRIGYTF. CDR3 nucleotides: TGCGCCAGCAGCCAAGGGACAGGGGGCCGTATTGGCTACACCTTC.

About this clone: The same CDR3 also results from other DNA sequences found in this sample. V gene TRBV7-2 combines with J gene TRBJ1-2; D unclear. Germline CDR1 reads SGHTA; CDR2 reads FQGNSA. CDR3 length: 12 amino acids. V lost 1 base to trimming and J lost 7 bases, with 7 bases between them. Here the CDR3 reads CASSLVVGGYTF. The CDR3 DNA sequence: TGTGCCAGCAGCTTAGTAGTTGGTGGCTACACCTTC.

The chain recombines TRBV9 with TRBJ2-7; 8 positions agree with TRBD1. This CDR3 has 15 residues. Trimming took 3 bases from V and 6 from J; bases not matched to a gene: 11. The germline gives CDR1 SGDLS, CDR2 YYNGEE. The CDR3 is CASSDQGARTGEQYF. CDR3 in DNA: TGTGCCAGCAGCGACCAGGGGGCGCGAACCGGCGAGCAGTACTTC.